This TCR beta chain was captured in a study of T cells in Graves' hyperthyroidism and ophthalmopathy. Amplification of TCR beta CDR3 regions was performed using RNA transcripts as template. First-round RT-PCR with HTBI primers amplified the TCR CDR3 region. Each CDR3 protein is one row after TCRdb ran MiXCR on the multiplex PCR reads. The table has a few hundred thousand distinct CDR3 sequences, 15% to 19% seen once. Graves' hyperthyroidism without ophthalmopathy progression within 18 months was termed stable. Sequenced sample: blood. This TCR was sampled from a young woman with Graves' hyperthyroidism.

CDR3 sequence reads: CASSEGGVPRVNGYTF. CDR3 sequence (DNA): TGTGCCAGCAGTGAAGGGGGGGTACCCCGGGTAAATGGCTACACCTTC. The gene calls are TRBV6-1 and TRBJ1-2; a possible D gene is TRBD1 (5 bases). The germline CDR1 and CDR2 sequences are MNHNS and SASEGT. The length of the CDR3 is 16 residues. V lost 1 base, J lost 6 bases, and 18 bases lay in between.